Presented here are 29 T cell receptor beta chains from one specimen sequenced in a study of T cells in localized non-small cell lung cancer. Sequencing was performed with immunoSEQ multiplex PCR; in TCRdb, only in-frame clones are kept and a portion is missing. The top ten clones hold nearly 7% of a sample with 26,000 or so clones, 80% to 90% of them seen once. This specimen consisted of peripheral blood, obtained before any cancer treatment. The source of these receptors is a male donor aged 60 or over with stage I lung adenocarcinoma.

V usage is TRBV9 and J usage is TRBJ2-3, with 8 bases that match TRBD1. In germline, CDR1 is SGDLS, CDR2 YYNGEE. V lost 3 bases, J lost 6 bases, and 6 bases stayed unmatched. The CDR3 is 14 residues long. CDR3 sequence reads: CASSARQGSDTQYF. The CDR3 DNA reads as TGTGCCAGCAGCGCTAGACAGGGGTCGGATACGCAGTATTTT.

This rearrangement joins TRBV12-5 to TRBJ2-2; D is uncertain. The CDR3 spans 15 residues. Germline V CDR1 and CDR2: LGHNT, FRNRAP. V was shortened by 3 bases and J by 4 bases, with 12 bases between the two germline ends. Here the CDR3 reads CASGLVTPVTGELFF. Here the CDR3 DNA reads TGTGCTAGTGGTTTAGTGACTCCCGTCACCGGGGAGCTGTTTTTT.

The chain links TRBV10-3 to TRBJ2-3, with TRBD1 identical over 8 bases. Germline CDR1 reads ENHRY; CDR2 reads SYGVKD. The CDR3 is made up of 14 amino acids. V lost 6 bases and J lost 7; bases outside the gene matches: 9. The CDR3 spells CAIRLQGAGNTQYF. CDR3 DNA: TGTGCCATCAGACTTCAGGGGGCGGGAAATACGCAGTATTTT.

The genes are TRBV10-3 and TRBJ2-1; D may match TRBD1 or TRBD2 (6 bases each). V was cut by 6 bases and J by 9 bases, with 18 bases left in between. In germline, CDR1 is ENHRY, CDR2 SYGVKD. This CDR3 spans 14 amino acids. The CDR3, as DNA: TGTGCCATCAGAGGCTGGGGGGCTTTGGGTGAGCAGTTCTTC. Amino acid sequence: CAIRGWGALGEQFF.

The chain recombines TRBV18 with TRBJ1-5; D is perhaps TRBD1 (5 bases). This CDR3 is built from 13 residues. Trimming shortened V by 4 bases and J by 4 bases, and 8 bases separated the two germline ends. Germline values: CDR1 KGHSH, CDR2 LQKENI. The CDR3 reads CASSLDRNQPQHF. The CDR3 nucleotides are TGTGCCAGCTCACTTGACAGAAATCAGCCCCAGCATTTT. The full variable domain, completed using reference TRBV18 and TRBJ1-5, is NAGVMQNPRHLVRRRGQEARLRCSPMKGHSHVYWYRQLPEEGLKFMVYLQKENIIDESGMPKERFSAEFPKEGPSILRIQQVVRGDSAAYFCASSLDRNQPQHFGDGTRLSIL.

V is TRBV12-5 and J is TRBJ2-1; D not certain. The germline V and J ends were trimmed by 1 base and 7 bases, with 8 bases remaining between them. This CDR3 contains 13 residues. The germline V gene has CDR1 LGHNT and CDR2 FRNRAP. The CDR3 here is CASGLDPRNEQFF. In DNA, the CDR3 is TGTGCTAGTGGTTTGGACCCCAGGAATGAGCAGTTCTTC.

The rearrangement uses TRBV10-1 and TRBJ2-7; D may match TRBD1 or TRBD2 (5 bases each). There are 14 residues in the CDR3. Germline lookup yields CDR1 WNHNN and CDR2 SYGVQD (reference sequence). The V and J ends lost 3 bases and 2 bases respectively, with 11 bases between them. CDR3: CASSDSQGAYEQYF. DNA for the CDR3: TGCGCCAGCAGTGACTCGCAGGGAGCCTACGAGCAGTACTTC.

The chain carries TRBV5-1 and TRBJ1-4; no clear D. V lost 1 base, J lost 0 bases, and 4 bases lay in between. Per the germline V gene, CDR1 is SGHRS and CDR2 is YFSETQ. CDR3 length equals 14 residues. The DNA for the CDR3 is TGCGCCAGCAGCTTGCAGGCAACTAATGAAAAACTGTTTTTT. Its translation is CASSLQATNEKLFF.

The CDR3 DNA follows: TGTGCCAGCAGCTTTCGCTTGAACACTGAAGCTTTCTTT. It is translated as CASSFRLNTEAFF. The rearrangement links TRBV11-2 to TRBJ1-1; D gene uncertain. The germline V gene has CDR1 SGHAT and CDR2 FQNNGV. V lost 3 bases to trimming and J lost 0 bases, with 5 bases between them. The CDR3 runs 13 residues.

The V gene is TRBV7-2, the J gene TRBJ1-6; no definite D call. Germline V lookup: CDR1 SGHTA, CDR2 FQGNSA. The CDR3 is 15 residues long. Trimming shortened V by 5 bases and J by 8 bases, and 16 bases separated the two germline ends. The CDR3 bases are TGTGCCAGCAGCCTTAGGCCCCGACCCGATTCACCCCTCCACTTT. Amino acid sequence: CASSLRPRPDSPLHF.

This sequence joins TRBV9 and TRBJ2-5, with D maybe TRBD2 (7 bases). The CDR3 runs to 17 residues. Trimming removed 0 bases at V and 2 bases at J, with 17 bases between. Per germline, CDR1 SGDLS and CDR2 YYNGEE. CDR3 bases: TGTGCCAGCAGCGTAGCTTTGGGGGGGGCCGGTCAAGAGACCCAGTACTTC. Protein: CASSVALGGAGQETQYF.

The V and J genes are TRBV9 and TRBJ1-4; 10 bases are shared with TRBD1. Germline V CDR1 and CDR2: SGDLS, YYNGEE. The CDR3 has 15 residues. V shed 3 bases and J 4 bases; nucleotides not matched to a gene: 3. The CDR3 region has the DNA TGTGCCAGCAGCGCGCGGGACAGGGGTAATGAAAAACTGTTTTTT. This translates into CASSARDRGNEKLFF.

This chain links TRBV4-2 with TRBJ1-4; maybe TRBD1 (5 bases). V was shortened by 0 bases and J by 5 bases, with 10 bases between the two germline ends. Germline V gene data show CDR1 as LGHNA and CDR2 as YNFKEQ. The CDR3 totals 15 residues. The CDR3: CASSQDQGTNEKLFF. The DNA of the CDR3 is TGTGCCAGCAGCCAAGATCAAGGGACGAATGAAAAACTGTTTTTT.

The chain combines TRBV7-7 with TRBJ2-1, with TRBD2 identical over 9 bases. The germline V gene encodes CDR1 SSHAT and CDR2 FNYEAQ (reference sequence). The V segment lost 5 bases and the J segment 0 bases; nucleotides outside the gene matches: 5. This CDR3 region has 16 residues. CDR3 protein: CASSQDSGGSYNEQFF. The CDR3 DNA sequence: TGTGCCAGCAGCCAAGATAGCGGGGGCTCCTACAATGAGCAGTTCTTC.

The genes are TRBV19 and TRBJ2-3; 7 bases are shared with TRBD1. The V and J ends lost 3 bases and 6 bases, in that order; junction bases with no gene match: 12. CDR3 size: 16 residues. Looked up from germline, CDR1 is LNHDA and CDR2 is SQIVND (reference sequence). This CDR3 is CASSIEGRDSLDTQYF. Written as DNA, the CDR3 is TGTGCCAGTAGTATCGAGGGTCGGGACAGCTTGGATACGCAGTATTTT. Looking up the rest from reference TRBV19 and TRBJ2-3 gives the full variable domain: DGGITQSPKYLFRKEGQNVTLSCEQNLNHDAMYWYRQDPGQGLRLIYYSQIVNDFQKGDIAEGYSVSREKKESFPLTVTSAQKNPTAFYLCASSIEGRDSLDTQYFGPGTRLTVL.

This rearrangement joins TRBV20-1 to TRBJ1-1, with no clear D. Trimming stripped 8 bases from V and 2 bases from J, with 9 bases between. The CDR3 spans 11 residues. The germline gives CDR1 DFQATT, CDR2 SNEGSKA (reference sequence). The CDR3 region is CSPPSNTEAFF. DNA of the CDR3: TGCAGTCCTCCCTCTAACACTGAAGCTTTCTTT.

The chain is built from TRBV5-1 and TRBJ2-1; D call uncertain. Germline-derived CDR1 and CDR2 are SGHRS and YFSETQ. CDR3 size: 12 residues. The V end lost 3 bases, the J end lost 7 bases, and 8 bases lay between the germline ends. Written as DNA, the CDR3 is TGCGCCAGCAGCTGGTCTGAGAATGAGCAGTTCTTC. The encoded protein is CASSWSENEQFF. Full variable domain (missing parts from reference TRBV5-1 and TRBJ2-1): KAGVTQTPRYLIKTRGQQVTLSCSPISGHRSVSWYQQTPGQGLQFLFEYFSETQRNKGNFPGRFSGRQFSNSRSEMNVSTLELGDSALYLCASSWSENEQFFGPGTRLTVL.

V and J are TRBV7-2 and TRBJ1-1; D gene ambiguous. The CDR3 contains 12 residues. Deletions cut 1 base from V and 12 bases from J, with 12 bases between. Germline CDR1 is SGHTA and CDR2 is FQGNSA. CDR3 residues: CASSLGGRETFF. CDR3 coding DNA: TGTGCCAGCAGCTTAGGTGGAAGGGAAACTTTCTTT.

The chain employs TRBV15 and TRBJ2-3; TRBD1 aligns across 7 bases. Trimming cost V 5 bases and J 2 bases; bases outside gene matches: 7. CDR3 length: 15 amino acids. Per the germline V gene, CDR1 is LNHNV and CDR2 is YYDKDF (reference sequence). The CDR3 spells CATSSGQVFTDTQYF. The CDR3 DNA reads TGTGCCACCAGCTCCGGACAGGTATTCACAGATACGCAGTATTTT.

In regard to this clone: This specimen includes other DNA sequences encoding the same CDR3. The CDR3 region is CASSTTGGSYQPQHF. CDR3 sequence (DNA): TGTGCCAGCTCGACTACAGGGGGCTCGTATCAGCCCCAGCATTTT. This sequence joins TRBV18 and TRBJ1-5, with TRBD1 matching 9 bases. The trim removed 6 bases at V and 5 bases at J, leaving 8 bases unmatched. Germline V gene sequence: CDR1 KGHSH, CDR2 LQKENI. The CDR3 has 15 residues. Filled out from reference TRBV18 and TRBJ1-5, the complete variable domain reads NAGVMQNPRHLVRRRGQEARLRCSPMKGHSHVYWYRQLPEEGLKFMVYLQKENIIDESGMPKERFSAEFPKEGPSILRIQQVVRGDSAAYFCASSTTGGSYQPQHFGDGTRLSIL.

The rearrangement joins TRBV6-1 to TRBJ2-7, with a possible D match to TRBD1 (5 bases). The CDR3 is made up of 16 amino acids. Germline values: CDR1 MNHNS, CDR2 SASEGT. V was trimmed by 0 bases and J by 0 bases, leaving 12 bases between them. CDR3 nucleotides: TGTGCCAGCAGTGAAGCCGGGTACAGGACCTCCTACGAGCAGTACTTC. Protein sequence: CASSEAGYRTSYEQYF.

V is TRBV29-1 and J is TRBJ2-5; D is unresolved. Per germline, CDR1 SQVTM and CDR2 ANQGSEA. V lost 5 bases, J lost 0 bases, and 7 bases lay in between. CDR3 length equals 12 residues. CDR3 DNA: TGCAGCGTTCAACAGAACCAAGAGACCCAGTACTTC. This translates into CSVQQNQETQYF.

This chain links TRBV19 with TRBJ1-1, with TRBD1 matching over 7 bases. Trimming at V came to 7 bases and at J to 0 bases, leaving 8 bases not matched to a gene. In germline, CDR1 is LNHDA, CDR2 SQIVND (reference sequence). There are 15 residues in the CDR3. CDR3 coding DNA: TGTGCCAGTATCCCCCCCACAGGGGTGAACACTGAAGCTTTCTTT. It translates to CASIPPTGVNTEAFF.

The chain links TRBV28 to TRBJ1-2; TRBD1 agrees at 7 bases. Germline assignment: CDR1 MDHEN and CDR2 SYDVKM. There are 17 residues in the CDR3. Losses at the gene ends were 5 bases for V and 4 bases for J; bases not matched to a gene: 16. The CDR3 DNA is TGTGCCAGCAGTGACCGACTCGGGACAGCCCCTGGCTATGGCTACACCTTC. It translates to CASSDRLGTAPGYGYTF.

The rearrangement joins TRBV6-1 to TRBJ1-5; a weak D match, TRBD1 (5 bases). Trimming shortened V by 8 bases and J by 6 bases, and 20 bases separated the two germline ends. The length of the CDR3 is 15 residues. Germline CDR1 is MNHNS and CDR2 is SASEGT. CDR3 nucleotides: TGTGCCAGCGACGGAGGGCAGGGAACACGTCAGCCCCAGCATTTT. It yields the protein CASDGGQGTRQPQHF.

The V and J genes are TRBV7-2 and TRBJ1-3; 9 bases agree with TRBD1. V lost 6 bases and J lost 0; bases outside the gene matches: 0. In germline, CDR1 is SGHTA, CDR2 FQGNSA. This CDR3 is built from 14 residues. The CDR3 DNA reads TGTGCCAGCAGGACAGGGGGCTCTGGAAACACCATATATTTT. As protein: CASRTGGSGNTIYF. Together with reference TRBV7-2 and TRBJ1-3, the CDR3 gives the full variable domain: GAGVSQSPSNKVTEKGKDVELRCDPISGHTALYWYRQSLGQGLEFLIYFQGNSAPDKSGLPSDRFSAERTGGSVSTLTIQRTQQEDSAVYLCASRTGGSGNTIYFGEGSWLTVV.

The chain employs TRBV4-3 and TRBJ2-1, with a possible D match to TRBD2 (5 bases). V was cut by 4 bases and J by 0 bases, with 7 bases left in between. This CDR3 is 14 amino acids long. Germline V gene data show CDR1 as LGHNA and CDR2 as YSLEER. The CDR3 DNA reads as TGCGCCAGCAGCCCTGGGAGCTCCTACAATGAGCAGTTCTTC. Translating it yields CASSPGSSYNEQFF.

This chain links TRBV7-3 with TRBJ2-2; 10 bases fit TRBD1. Germline CDR1 is SGHTA and CDR2 is FQGTGA. The CDR3 has 14 amino acids. Losses at the gene ends were 6 bases for V and 5 bases for J; bases not matched to a gene: 3. The CDR3 loop is CASRKGQGTGELFF. For the CDR3, the DNA is TGTGCCAGCAGGAAGGGACAGGGGACCGGGGAGCTGTTTTTT.

V is TRBV5-8 and J is TRBJ2-5; D not certain. Germline lookup yields CDR1 SGHTS and CDR2 YDEGEE. Trimming removed 0 bases at V and 5 bases at J, with 5 bases between. The CDR3 is 12 residues long. The CDR3 DNA follows: TGTGCCAGCAGCTTGGACGACGAGACCCAGTACTTC. The encoded protein is CASSLDDETQYF. The variable domain in full, with the rest retrieved from reference TRBV5-8 and TRBJ2-5, is EAGVTQSPTHLIKTRGQQATLRCSPISGHTSVYWYQQALGLGLQFLLWYDEGEERNRGNFPPRFSGRQFPNYSSELNVNALELEDSALYLCASSLDDETQYFGPGTRLLVL.